A single sample is the source of the 6 T cell receptor beta chains below, sequenced in a study of blood T cell repertoires in COVID-19. The table came from immunoSEQ multiplex PCR; TCRdb's copy has only in-frame clones and leaves some out. The sample contains 120,000 or so clones, around 88% of which appear only once. The specimen sequenced was peripheral blood. All receptors come from a woman aged 45-59 years with active or convalescent COVID-19.

V is TRBV19 and J is TRBJ2-1; a weak D match, TRBD2 (6 bases). This CDR3 is 15 amino acids long. The V end was cut by 3 bases, the J end by 5 bases, with 14 bases between. The germline gives CDR1 LNHDA, CDR2 SQIVND (reference sequence). CDR3 bases: TGTGCCAGTAGTATCCGGAGGGGTCTAGACAATGAGCAGTTCTTC. It is translated as CASSIRRGLDNEQFF. Complete variable domain (other parts from reference TRBV19 and TRBJ2-1): DGGITQSPKYLFRKEGQNVTLSCEQNLNHDAMYWYRQDPGQGLRLIYYSQIVNDFQKGDIAEGYSVSREKKESFPLTVTSAQKNPTAFYLCASSIRRGLDNEQFFGPGTRLTVL.

The V call is TRBV9, the J call TRBJ1-2, with 9 bases matching TRBD1. This CDR3 has 14 amino acids. J was trimmed by 2 bases and V by 2 bases; bases with no gene match: 1. Per the germline V gene, CDR1 is SGDLS and CDR2 is YYNGEE. CDR3 amino acids: CASSVGTGNYGYTF. CDR3 DNA sequence: TGTGCCAGCAGCGTCGGGACAGGGAACTATGGCTACACCTTC. The whole variable domain, filled in from reference TRBV9 and TRBJ1-2, reads DSGVTQTPKHLITATGQRVTLRCSPRSGDLSVYWYQQSLDQGLQFLIQYYNGEERAKGNILERFSAQQFPDLHSELNLSSLELGDSALYFCASSVGTGNYGYTFGSGTRLTVV.

The chain joins TRBV4-1 to TRBJ1-2; perhaps TRBD1 as D (5 bases). V was clipped by 1 base and J by 0 bases, with 9 bases between them. CDR3 length: 15 residues. Looked up from germline, CDR1 is MGHRA and CDR2 is YSYEKL. The CDR3 coding sequence is TGCGCCAGCAGCCAAGTGACAGAGGCTAACTATGGCTACACCTTC. It yields the protein CASSQVTEANYGYTF.

CDR3 nucleotide sequence: TGTGCCACCAGTGATTCGGGACAGGCGCAAGATACGCAGTATTTT. This sequence encodes CATSDSGQAQDTQYF. This chain links TRBV24-1 with TRBJ2-3, with TRBD1 matching 8 bases. Looked up from germline, CDR1 is KGHDR and CDR2 is SFDVKD. The V segment lost 2 bases and the J segment 5 bases; nucleotides outside the gene matches: 5. This CDR3 is 15 amino acids long.

CDR3 protein: CASSKLAGWTGELFF. In DNA, the CDR3 is TGTGCCAGCAGCAAATTAGCGGGTTGGACCGGGGAGCTGTTTTTT. The chain recombines TRBV5-4 with TRBJ2-2; 7 bases are shared with TRBD2. V dropped 4 bases and J dropped 5; count of bases not matched to a gene: 8. CDR3 length: 15 residues. The germline V gene has CDR1 SGHNT and CDR2 YYREEE (reference sequence).

The chain uses TRBV13 and TRBJ1-1, with 7 bases aligning to TRBD1. The CDR3 runs to 16 residues. Per the germline V gene, CDR1 is PRHDT and CDR2 is FYEKMQ (reference sequence). After removal of 5 bases from V and 1 base from J, the junction contained 10 bases not matched to a gene. Here the CDR3 reads CASSLSGTAWNTEAFF. DNA for the CDR3: TGTGCCAGCAGCCTCTCCGGGACAGCTTGGAACACTGAAGCTTTCTTT.